This T cell receptor beta chain came from a study of vaccination effects on CD4 cells after COVID-19. The repertoire was sequenced with immunoSEQ multiplex PCR; TCRdb's copy has only in-frame clones and lacks some. Altogether 25,000 to 30,000 clones are present, less than 75% being singletons, with the ten largest covering roughly a tenth. The count of this clone is one. Antigen unknown. Study findings and constraints: Common cold coronavirus cross-reactivity was shown by only 1 of 255 vaccine-induced clones in healthy vaccinees. Clones that were induced by infection or by vaccine showed marked contraction late after vaccination.

Germline V gene sequence: CDR1 SGDLS, CDR2 YYNGEE. The V gene end was trimmed by 4 bases and the J gene end by 5 bases; junction bases not matched to a gene: 3. The CDR3 has 16 amino acids. ViraFEST assay sequencing came after antigen-specific CD4+ T cells were expanded with viral peptide pools. The culture ran for approximately nine days before CD4+ T cells were isolated. Vaccine administered to participants consisted of two doses of either BNT162b2 or mRNA-1273. Days 3 and 7 saw half the medium replaced with IL-2 medium. This sequence joins TRBV9 and TRBJ2-2; TRBD2 matches 15 bases. This clonotype was sampled from a human donor who received a COVID-19 vaccine. The input for sequencing was CD4+ T cells from PBMCs cultured with HCoV-NL63 spike peptides, taken after COVID-19 vaccination. The CDR3 DNA follows: TGTGCCAGCAGCCGGACTAGCGGGGGGGTGACCGGGGAGCTGTTTTTT. Translation: CASSRTSGGVTGELFF. The full variable domain, with the rest looked up from reference TRBV9 and TRBJ2-2, is DSGVTQTPKHLITATGQRVTLRCSPRSGDLSVYWYQQSLDQGLQFLIQYYNGEERAKGNILERFSAQQFPDLHSELNLSSLELGDSALYFCASSRTSGGVTGELFFGEGSRLTVL.